This is a list of T cell receptor beta chains from one sample in a study of blood T cell repertoires in COVID-19. Produced via immunoSEQ multiplex PCR; TCRdb's table is partial and in-frame only. The data show about 210,000 clones, around 82% seen once. The sequencing sample was made of PBMCs or T cells enriched from blood (not recorded which). All receptors derive from a man aged 30-40 years with acute COVID-19. Both conserved end residues are part of each CDR3.

CDR3 protein	V gene	J gene
CASSWEGEQYF	TRBV5-6	TRBJ2-7
CASSQRTSGGRPFF	TRBV7-2	TRBJ2-1
CAISGERDEAFF	TRBV10-3	TRBJ1-1
CASIEGGEQYF	TRBV2	TRBJ2-7
CASSSTGQETQYF	TRBV7-3	TRBJ2-5
CASKTRDMGYLEAFF	TRBV27	TRBJ1-1
CASKLAQGALGYGYTF	TRBV27	TRBJ1-2
CASSVGQGRKEEKLFF	TRBV9	TRBJ1-4
CASSETGTGAPEAFF	TRBV9	TRBJ1-1
CASSPGLAGGPGGELFF	TRBV2	TRBJ2-2
CASKRDPREDTQYF	TRBV7-3	TRBJ2-3
CASSYPPGVTEAFF	TRBV6-5	TRBJ1-1
CASSVGRGYNSPLHF	TRBV9	TRBJ1-6
CASSLDRGPPYEQYF	TRBV7-3	TRBJ2-7
CASTTYGYTF	TRBV2	TRBJ1-2
CASSQAWRGLYTGELFF	TRBV3-1/TRBV3-2	TRBJ2-2
CASSLGQGADLGGYTF	TRBV3-1/TRBV3-2	TRBJ1-2
CASSQQGSNTEAFF	TRBV5-1	TRBJ1-1
CASSQEGVLGETQYF	TRBV4-1	TRBJ2-5
CASSDSGLTSHTGELFF	TRBV6-4	TRBJ2-2
CAISENIEQFF	TRBV10-3	TRBJ2-1
CASSAFERAANEKLFF	TRBV18	TRBJ1-4
CASSRQYNEQFF	TRBV7-2	TRBJ2-1
CASSSQGAYEQYF	TRBV7-9	TRBJ2-7
CASSLAGDYGYTF	TRBV7-9	TRBJ1-2
CATSDLGEGTPGYNYGYTF	TRBV24-1	TRBJ1-2
CATSRGSYEQYF	TRBV24-1	TRBJ2-7
CASSPGTGPNQPQHF	TRBV25-1	TRBJ1-5
CASSLSISEAQYF	TRBV28	TRBJ2-5
CASHLGRGQPQHF	TRBV2	TRBJ1-5
CASSFQAQNTGELFF	TRBV7-6	TRBJ2-2
CASSSPLGGGGNSYNEQFF	TRBV7-9	TRBJ2-1
CASSPGLLGYLETQYF	TRBV7-7	TRBJ2-5
CASSVGRLAGGGTGELFF	TRBV9	TRBJ2-2
CASSNGQGNYGYTF	TRBV28	TRBJ1-2